What follows is one TCR beta chain and its context. As yet, its antigen is unknown. Assay used: immunoSEQ multiplex PCR; TCRdb lists only in-frame clones, some missing. The table includes around 55,000 clones, more than 80% detected once. The entry originates in a study of cytomegalovirus exposure and HLA in healthy donors. Findings and limits, study-wide: The listing of fewer than 200 TCR beta chains classed them as cytomegalovirus-associated. The classifier reportedly diagnosed cytomegalovirus status with high specificity and sensitivity. The tendency of first-cohort TCR clusters to co-occur in the roughly 120 validation repertoires was the finding of a later analysis. It was confirmed in vitro that a few of the CMV-associated chains were specific for CMV antigens.

Germline CDR1 reads SGHRS; CDR2 reads YFSETQ. Trimming left V 0 bases short and J 1 base short, with 23 bases between. This CDR3 is 19 amino acids long. The specimen was PBMCs. The receptor comes from a man between 18 and 35 years old in good health and CMV-seronegative. The J gene is TRBJ2-7, the V gene TRBV5-1; D perhaps matches TRBD1 (6 bases). CDR3 protein: CASSLGPKYEDRSSYEQYF. As DNA, the CDR3 is TGCGCCAGCAGCTTGGGACCAAAGTATGAGGACAGAAGTTCCTACGAGCAGTACTTC.